This entry lists 14 T cell receptor beta chains sequenced from one sample in a study of T cells after yellow fever vaccination (dated by TCRdb to about 2019). Receptor libraries were prepared by 5' RACE. TCRdb names Illumina HiSeq 2500 as the instrument used. TCRdb trimmed the raw reads at Q25, called clones with MiXCR and kept productive beta chains. Rows are unified per CDR3 protein, each entry keeping the most common DNA and genes. In this sample the table shows under 150,000 distinct CDR3 sequences, 6.5% to 8.5% of which occur a single time. The ten largest clones represent approximately 0.67% of the sample. The treatment or condition label corresponds to: live attenuated yellow fever vaccine strain. This sample comprised CD4+ T cells sorted from PBMCs, obtained 5 days after the yellow fever booster vaccination. The origin of the receptors is a man between 25 and 39 years old who received the YFV17D yellow fever vaccine.

This clonotype has a count of ten or more. V usage is TRBV12-3 or TRBV12-4 and J usage is TRBJ2-5; maybe TRBD1 (6 bases). Trimming stripped 8 bases from V and 2 bases from J, with 12 bases between. This CDR3 spans 13 amino acids. In DNA, the CDR3 is TGTGCCAGCGAACAGGGAAGACAAGAGACCCAGTACTTC. Translated: CASEQGRQETQYF.

Many counts were recorded for this clonotype. This chain uses TRBV12-3 or TRBV12-4 with TRBJ2-5; TRBD1 matches at 7 bases. The ends lost 7 bases at V and 2 bases at J; junction bases unmatched: 16. There are 17 residues in the CDR3. The CDR3 bases are TGTGCCAGCACCCCAAGGGGGACAGTCCGTTCTCAAGAGACCCAGTACTTC. Protein: CASTPRGTVRSQETQYF.

This clonotype was counted ten times or more. The chain has TRBV10-1 and TRBJ2-7, with a tentative D call TRBD2 (6 bases). Germline lookup yields CDR1 WNHNN and CDR2 SYGVQD (reference sequence). Deletions cut 8 bases from V and 3 bases from J, with 14 bases between. The CDR3 extends over 13 amino acids. The CDR3 nucleotides are TGCGCCAGCCTCAGAGGACTAAGCTACGAGCAGTACTTC. Its translation: CASLRGLSYEQYF.

Many counts were recorded for this clonotype. The V gene is TRBV4-3, the J gene TRBJ2-1; the match to TRBD2 covers 8 bases. The V segment lost 0 bases and the J segment 6 bases; nucleotides outside the gene matches: 4. The CDR3 is 15 amino acids. Germline V gene lookup returns CDR1 LGHNA and CDR2 YSLEER. CDR3 amino acids: CASSQELAGFNEQFF. The CDR3 nucleotides read TGCGCCAGCAGCCAAGAATTAGCGGGATTCAATGAGCAGTTCTTC.

Many counts were recorded for this clonotype. The CDR3 is CSALAGLGFNEQFF. The CDR3 DNA reads as TGCAGTGCTCTTGCGGGATTAGGGTTTAATGAGCAGTTCTTC. The V and J genes are TRBV20-1 and TRBJ2-1; TRBD2 might be the D (6 bases). Trimming took off 5 bases at V and 7 bases at J, with 18 bases between the two ends. This CDR3 has 14 residues. The V gene's germline CDR1 is DFQATT and CDR2 SNEGSKA (reference sequence).

This clonotype was detected ten times or more. The chain has TRBV20-1 and TRBJ2-1, with a possible D match to TRBD2 (5 bases). The CDR3 is 12 amino acids. Trimming stripped 0 bases from V and 12 bases from J, with 12 bases between. Looked up from germline, CDR1 is DFQATT and CDR2 is SNEGSKA (reference sequence). The CDR3 here is CSARDSVGGQFF. In DNA form, the CDR3 reads TGCAGTGCTAGAGATTCAGTAGGAGGGCAGTTCTTC.

This clonotype was recorded at least ten times. Here the CDR3 DNA reads TGTGCCAGTAGTATCTCCAGGGTGAGCAATCAGCCCCAGCATTTT. Protein product: CASSISRVSNQPQHF. The chain links TRBV19 to TRBJ1-5; perhaps TRBD1 as D (5 bases). Germline V gives CDR1 LNHDA, CDR2 SQIVND (reference sequence). The CDR3 runs to 15 residues. The germline V and J ends were trimmed by 3 bases and 1 base, with 10 bases remaining between them.

Only a few counts were recorded for this clonotype. The J gene is TRBJ1-2, the V gene TRBV30; D is possibly TRBD1 (5 bases). Germline CDR1 reads GTSNPN; CDR2 reads SVGIG (reference sequence). There are 14 residues in the CDR3. Trimming removed 2 bases from V and 0 bases from J, with 10 bases in between. DNA for the CDR3: TGTGCCTGGAGTATGGGGCCTTCTAACTATGGCTACACCTTC. As protein: CAWSMGPSNYGYTF.

In this sample, this clonotype turned up many times. The chain recombines TRBV15 with TRBJ1-2; the D is unclear. Germline lookup yields CDR1 LNHNV and CDR2 YYDKDF (reference sequence). The CDR3 totals 14 residues. Trimming stripped 1 base from V and 3 bases from J, with 9 bases between. The CDR3 is CATSRVDGYYGYTF. CDR3 DNA: TGTGCCACCAGCAGAGTAGACGGGTACTATGGCTACACCTTC.

This clonotype has ten or more counts. This rearrangement joins TRBV10-3 to TRBJ2-5; 7 bases map to TRBD1. Germline values: CDR1 ENHRY, CDR2 SYGVKD. The CDR3 is made up of 15 amino acids. V shed 8 bases, J shed 2 bases, and the junction held 11 bases outside the gene matches. The CDR3 coding sequence is TGTGCCATCCGCGAAGCACAGGGGCCACAAGAGACCCAGTACTTC. It codes for CAIREAQGPQETQYF.

Ten or more counts support this clonotype. This rearrangement joins TRBV5-6 to TRBJ2-3, with 7 nucleotides matching TRBD2. CDR1 and CDR2 from the germline V gene are SGHDT and YYEEEE. With V trimmed by 0 bases and J by 5 bases, 9 bases remained unmatched. The CDR3 has 16 amino acids. The CDR3 is CASSLVASGRGDTQYF. The CDR3, as DNA: TGTGCCAGCAGCTTGGTGGCTAGCGGAAGGGGAGATACGCAGTATTTT.

This clonotype was seen ten or more times. The chain recombines TRBV7-2 with TRBJ2-2, with a weak D call TRBD2 (5 bases). The CDR3 runs to 16 residues. The V and J ends lost 3 bases and 4 bases respectively, with 15 bases between them. Per germline, CDR1 SGHTA and CDR2 FQGNSA. The CDR3 nucleotides are TGTGCCAGCAGCTTCTCCGTCTCCGCGGGCACCGGGGAGCTGTTTTTT. It translates to CASSFSVSAGTGELFF.

The chain uses TRBV30 and TRBJ2-7; 9 bases are a match to TRBD2. V gave up 3 bases and J gave up 5 bases; unmatched junction bases: 8. Germline V gene lookup returns CDR1 GTSNPN and CDR2 SVGIG (reference sequence). There are 14 residues in the CDR3. CDR3 loop: CAWRWRGGVNEQYF. The DNA of the CDR3 is TGTGCCTGGAGATGGCGGGGGGGGGTGAACGAGCAGTACTTC.

On this clonotype itself: It may be a read error: a sequence one base away is much more abundant. The chain carries TRBV7-9 and TRBJ2-7, with TRBD1 matching over 10 bases. Germline CDR1 and CDR2: SEHNR and FQNEAQ (reference sequence). The CDR3 sequence is 14 residues long. The CDR3: CTSSSGTGDYEQYF. The CDR3 coding sequence is TGTACCAGCAGCTCAGGGACAGGGGACTACGAGCAGTACTTC.